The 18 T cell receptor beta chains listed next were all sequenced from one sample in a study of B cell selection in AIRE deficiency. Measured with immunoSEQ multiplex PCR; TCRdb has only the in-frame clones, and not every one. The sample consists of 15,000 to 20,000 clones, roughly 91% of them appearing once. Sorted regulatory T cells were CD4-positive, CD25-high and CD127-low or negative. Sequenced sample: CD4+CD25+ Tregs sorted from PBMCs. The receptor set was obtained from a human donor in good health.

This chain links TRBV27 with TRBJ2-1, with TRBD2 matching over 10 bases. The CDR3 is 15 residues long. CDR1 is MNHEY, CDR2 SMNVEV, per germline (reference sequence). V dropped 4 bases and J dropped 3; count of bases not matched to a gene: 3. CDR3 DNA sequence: TGTGCCAGCAGTTATATAGCGGGAGGCTACAATGAGCAGTTCTTC. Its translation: CASSYIAGGYNEQFF.

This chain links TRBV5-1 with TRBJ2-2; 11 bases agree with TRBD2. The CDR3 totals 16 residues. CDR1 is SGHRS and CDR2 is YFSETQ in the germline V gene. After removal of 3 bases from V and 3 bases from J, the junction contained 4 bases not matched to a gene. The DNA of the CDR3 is TGCGCCAGCAGCTCCGGGACTAGCGGTTACACCGGGGAGCTGTTTTTT. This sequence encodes CASSSGTSGYTGELFF.

CDR3 sequence reads: CASSRGQGDNYGYTF. The CDR3 nucleotides read TGTGCCAGCTCAAGAGGACAGGGGGATAACTATGGCTACACCTTC. The J gene is TRBJ1-2, the V gene TRBV18; 10 bases map to TRBD1. This CDR3 has 15 amino acids. CDR1 is KGHSH, CDR2 LQKENI, per germline. V was pared by 5 bases and J by 1 base, with 4 bases of the junction left unmatched.

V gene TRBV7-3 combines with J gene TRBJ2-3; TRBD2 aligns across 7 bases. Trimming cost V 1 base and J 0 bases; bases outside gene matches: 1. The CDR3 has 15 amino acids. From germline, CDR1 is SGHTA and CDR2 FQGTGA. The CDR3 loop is CASSLNSGSTDTQYF. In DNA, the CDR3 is TGTGCCAGCAGCTTAAATAGCGGGAGCACAGATACGCAGTATTTT.

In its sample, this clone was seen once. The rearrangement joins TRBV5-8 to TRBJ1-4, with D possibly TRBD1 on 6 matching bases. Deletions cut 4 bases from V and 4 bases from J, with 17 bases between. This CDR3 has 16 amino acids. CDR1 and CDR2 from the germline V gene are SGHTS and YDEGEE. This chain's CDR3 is CASSPRGAGLNEKLFF. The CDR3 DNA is TGTGCCAGCAGCCCCCGGGGGGCCGGGCTTAATGAAAAACTGTTTTTT.

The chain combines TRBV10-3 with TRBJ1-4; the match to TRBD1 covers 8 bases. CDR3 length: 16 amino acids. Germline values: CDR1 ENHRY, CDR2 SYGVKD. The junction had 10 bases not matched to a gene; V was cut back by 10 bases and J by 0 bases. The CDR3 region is CATSDRAIATNEKLFF. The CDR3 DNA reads TGTGCCACCTCGGACAGGGCCATTGCAACTAATGAAAAACTGTTTTTT.

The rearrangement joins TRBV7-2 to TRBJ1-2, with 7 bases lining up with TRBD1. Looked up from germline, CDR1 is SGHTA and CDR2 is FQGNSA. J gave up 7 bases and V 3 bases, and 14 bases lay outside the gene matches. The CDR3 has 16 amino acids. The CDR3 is CASSFPPGKGALGYTF. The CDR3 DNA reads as TGTGCCAGCAGCTTTCCCCCCGGGAAGGGGGCTCTTGGCTACACCTTC.

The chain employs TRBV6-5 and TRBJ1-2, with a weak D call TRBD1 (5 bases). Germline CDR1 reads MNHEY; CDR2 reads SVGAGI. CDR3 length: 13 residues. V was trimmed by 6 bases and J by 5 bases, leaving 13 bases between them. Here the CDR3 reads CASRARASYGYTF. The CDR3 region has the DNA TGTGCCAGCAGGGCCAGGGCTTCGTATGGCTACACCTTC.

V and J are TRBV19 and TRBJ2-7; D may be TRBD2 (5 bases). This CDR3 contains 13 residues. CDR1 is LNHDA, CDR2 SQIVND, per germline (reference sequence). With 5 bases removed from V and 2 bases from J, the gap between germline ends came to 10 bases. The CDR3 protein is CASSVGVPYEQYF. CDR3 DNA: TGTGCCAGTAGTGTCGGGGTTCCCTACGAGCAGTACTTC.

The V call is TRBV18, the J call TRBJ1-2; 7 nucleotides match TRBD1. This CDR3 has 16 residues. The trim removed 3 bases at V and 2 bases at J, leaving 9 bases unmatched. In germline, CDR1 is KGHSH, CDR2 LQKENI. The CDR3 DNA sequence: TGTGCCAGCTCACCGTCGCCACAGGGGACCAACTATGGCTACACCTTC. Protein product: CASSPSPQGTNYGYTF. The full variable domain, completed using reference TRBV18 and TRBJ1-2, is NAGVMQNPRHLVRRRGQEARLRCSPMKGHSHVYWYRQLPEEGLKFMVYLQKENIIDESGMPKERFSAEFPKEGPSILRIQQVVRGDSAAYFCASSPSPQGTNYGYTFGSGTRLTVV.

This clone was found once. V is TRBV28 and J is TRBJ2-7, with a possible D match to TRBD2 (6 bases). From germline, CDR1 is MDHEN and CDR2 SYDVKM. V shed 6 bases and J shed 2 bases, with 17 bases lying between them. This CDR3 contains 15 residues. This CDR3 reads CASRSSGYAPYEQYF. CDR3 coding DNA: TGTGCCAGCAGGAGTAGCGGCTATGCCCCCTACGAGCAGTACTTC.

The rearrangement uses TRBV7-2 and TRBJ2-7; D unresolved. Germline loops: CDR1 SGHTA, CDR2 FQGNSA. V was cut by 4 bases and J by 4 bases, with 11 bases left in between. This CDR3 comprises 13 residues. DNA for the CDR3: TGTGCCAGCAGCTCCCGCGGTCAGTACGAGCAGTACTTC. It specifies CASSSRGQYEQYF. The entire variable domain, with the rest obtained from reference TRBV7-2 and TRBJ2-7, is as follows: GAGVSQSPSNKVTEKGKDVELRCDPISGHTALYWYRQSLGQGLEFLIYFQGNSAPDKSGLPSDRFSAERTGGSVSTLTIQRTQQEDSAVYLCASSSRGQYEQYFGPGTRLTVT.

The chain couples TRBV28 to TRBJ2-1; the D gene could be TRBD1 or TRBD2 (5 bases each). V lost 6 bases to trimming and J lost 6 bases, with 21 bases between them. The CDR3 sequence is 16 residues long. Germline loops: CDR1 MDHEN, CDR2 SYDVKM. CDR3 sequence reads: CASRTMGPTQPNEQFF. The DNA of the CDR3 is TGTGCCAGCAGAACCATGGGACCGACCCAACCCAATGAGCAGTTCTTC.

The CDR3 reads CASSSGLAGADTQYF. The CDR3 nucleotides read TGTGCCAGCAGCTCGGGACTAGCGGGAGCAGATACGCAGTATTTT. The chain carries TRBV5-5 and TRBJ2-3; 14 bases line up with TRBD2. The germline V gene encodes CDR1 SGHKS and CDR2 YYEKEE (reference sequence). CDR3 size: 15 residues. Trimming at V came to 3 bases and at J to 4 bases, leaving 1 base not matched to a gene. Supplemented by reference TRBV5-5 and TRBJ2-3, the full variable domain reads DAGVTQSPTHLIKTRGQQVTLRCSPISGHKSVSWYQQVLGQGPQFIFQYYEKEERGRGNFPDRFSARQFPNYSSELNVNALLLGDSALYLCASSSGLAGADTQYFGPGTRLTVL.

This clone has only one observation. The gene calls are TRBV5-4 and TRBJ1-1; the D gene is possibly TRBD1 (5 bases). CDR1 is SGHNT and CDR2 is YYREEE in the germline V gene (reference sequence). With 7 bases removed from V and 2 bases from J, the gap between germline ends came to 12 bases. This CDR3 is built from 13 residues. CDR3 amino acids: CASARGLNTEAFF. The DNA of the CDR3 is TGTGCCAGCGCTCGGGGCCTCAACACTGAAGCTTTCTTT.

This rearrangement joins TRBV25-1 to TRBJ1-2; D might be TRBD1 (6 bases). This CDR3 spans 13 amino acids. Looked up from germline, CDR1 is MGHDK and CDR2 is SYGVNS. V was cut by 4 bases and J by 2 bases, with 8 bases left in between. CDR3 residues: CASSGRGNYGYTF. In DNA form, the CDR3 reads TGTGCCAGCAGTGGAAGGGGGAACTATGGCTACACCTTC.

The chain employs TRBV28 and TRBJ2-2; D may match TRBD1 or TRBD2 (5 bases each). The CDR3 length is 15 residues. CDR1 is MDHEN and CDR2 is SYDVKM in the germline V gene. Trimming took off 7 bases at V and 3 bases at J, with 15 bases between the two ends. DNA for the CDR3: TGTGCCAGCACCCCTGGGGGTTTGGACACCGGGGAGCTGTTTTTT. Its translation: CASTPGGLDTGELFF.

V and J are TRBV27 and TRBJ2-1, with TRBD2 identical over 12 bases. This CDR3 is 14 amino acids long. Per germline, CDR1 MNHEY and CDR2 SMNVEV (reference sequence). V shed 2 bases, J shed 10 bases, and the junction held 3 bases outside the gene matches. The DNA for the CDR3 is TGTGCCAGCAGTTTACTAGCGGGAGGGGGCGAGCAGTTCTTC. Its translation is CASSLLAGGGEQFF.